One sample yielded the 22 T cell receptor beta chains listed below, sequenced in a study of blood T cell repertoires in COVID-19. Profiling relied on immunoSEQ multiplex PCR, and the TCRdb table lists in-frame clones only, not all of them. The sample yields 150,000 to 200,000 clones, around nine tenths seen once. Sequenced: peripheral blood. The receptors here all came from a woman between 65 and 79 years old with COVID-19, enrolled during active disease.

The chain carries TRBV4-1 and TRBJ1-2; tentatively, D is TRBD1 (6 bases). Germline V CDR1 and CDR2: MGHRA, YSYEKL. This CDR3 comprises 14 residues. V was clipped by 6 bases and J by 2 bases, with 13 bases between them. In DNA, the CDR3 is TGCGCCAGCAGGCCACAGGGCCAAAACTATGGCTACACCTTC. Its protein is CASRPQGQNYGYTF.

The chain links TRBV5-1 to TRBJ2-1; 10 nucleotides line up with TRBD2. The V segment lost 1 base and the J segment 2 bases; nucleotides outside the gene matches: 3. This CDR3 region has 16 residues. Looked up from germline, CDR1 is SGHRS and CDR2 is YFSETQ. The CDR3 DNA follows: TGCGCCAGCAGCTTGCCTAGCGGGAGTCCCTACAATGAGCAGTTCTTC. Amino acid sequence: CASSLPSGSPYNEQFF.

The chain joins TRBV2 to TRBJ1-1; weak D call: TRBD1 (6 bases). Trimming took off 4 bases at V and 7 bases at J, with 10 bases between the two ends. Per germline, CDR1 SNHLY and CDR2 FYNNEI. This CDR3 is 12 amino acids long. The CDR3 sequence is CASSGRTVEAFF. Written as DNA, the CDR3 is TGTGCCAGCAGTGGAAGGACAGTTGAAGCTTTCTTT.

The genes are TRBV4-1 and TRBJ2-7, with 10 bases matching TRBD2. In germline, CDR1 is MGHRA, CDR2 YSYEKL. V trimming: 1 base; J trimming: 4 bases; junction bases outside the gene matches: 10. The CDR3 spans 17 residues. CDR3 amino acids: CASSQGLAGGRVYEQYF. In DNA form, the CDR3 reads TGCGCCAGCAGCCAAGGTTTAGCGGGAGGAAGAGTGTACGAGCAGTACTTC.

The chain employs TRBV30 and TRBJ1-5; tentative D call: TRBD1 (5 bases). CDR3 length: 14 amino acids. Trimming removed 0 bases at V and 7 bases at J, with 13 bases between. Germline CDR1 GTSNPN, CDR2 SVGIG (reference sequence). The CDR3: CAWSVPRVDQPQHF. The CDR3 DNA reads TGTGCCTGGAGTGTCCCCAGGGTGGACCAGCCCCAGCATTTT.

The J gene is TRBJ2-5, the V gene TRBV18; 7 bases are shared with TRBD1. Germline CDR1 and CDR2: KGHSH and LQKENI. The CDR3 totals 14 residues. The V segment lost 1 base and the J segment 5 bases; nucleotides outside the gene matches: 4. The CDR3 nucleotides read TGTGCCAGCTCACCACAGGGGGCGCGGGAGACCCAGTACTTC. This translates into CASSPQGARETQYF.

The rearrangement uses TRBV3-1 (or the pseudogene TRBV3-2) and TRBJ2-2, with unresolved D. Germline CDR1 LGHDT, CDR2 YNNKEL (reference sequence). The germline V and J ends were trimmed by 6 bases and 2 bases, with 7 bases remaining between them. This CDR3 spans 13 amino acids. Here the CDR3 DNA reads TGTGCCAGCAGTTATTATAACACCGGGGAGCTGTTTTTT. Residues: CASSYYNTGELFF.

The J gene is TRBJ2-3, the V gene TRBV9; 11 bases are a match to TRBD2. The CDR3 runs to 18 residues. Trimming cost V 3 bases and J 0 bases; bases outside gene matches: 9. CDR1 is SGDLS, CDR2 YYNGEE, per germline. CDR3 nucleotides: TGTGCCAGCAGCGGAATAGGGACTAGCGGAACTAGCACAGATACGCAGTATTTT. It specifies CASSGIGTSGTSTDTQYF. Drawing the rest from reference TRBV9 and TRBJ2-3, the complete variable domain is DSGVTQTPKHLITATGQRVTLRCSPRSGDLSVYWYQQSLDQGLQFLIQYYNGEERAKGNILERFSAQQFPDLHSELNLSSLELGDSALYFCASSGIGTSGTSTDTQYFGPGTRLTVL.

This sequence joins TRBV28 and TRBJ2-1; D unclear. This CDR3 is built from 14 residues. V was cut by 3 bases and J by 4 bases, with 10 bases left in between. The germline gives CDR1 MDHEN, CDR2 SYDVKM. The chain's CDR3 is CASSLLPDYNEQFF. The CDR3 coding sequence is TGTGCCAGCAGTTTGCTCCCAGATTACAATGAGCAGTTCTTC.

The V call is TRBV18, the J call TRBJ1-2, with 8 nucleotides matching TRBD1. V lost 0 bases, J lost 3 bases, and 6 bases stayed unmatched. The CDR3 length is 16 residues. Germline loops: CDR1 KGHSH, CDR2 LQKENI. The CDR3 is CASSPPNQGADYGYTF. As DNA, the CDR3 is TGTGCCAGCTCACCACCCAACCAGGGGGCTGACTATGGCTACACCTTC. Supplemented by reference TRBV18 and TRBJ1-2, the full variable domain reads NAGVMQNPRHLVRRRGQEARLRCSPMKGHSHVYWYRQLPEEGLKFMVYLQKENIIDESGMPKERFSAEFPKEGPSILRIQQVVRGDSAAYFCASSPPNQGADYGYTFGSGTRLTVV.

This chain links TRBV4-2 with TRBJ2-4; D perhaps matches TRBD1 (7 bases). The germline gives CDR1 LGHNA, CDR2 YNFKEQ. Trimming left V 2 bases short and J 8 bases short, with 22 bases between. The CDR3 runs to 17 residues. CDR3 sequence reads: CASSQLYRRQGGDIQYF. CDR3 coding DNA: TGTGCCAGCAGCCAACTTTACCGCCGACAGGGAGGTGACATTCAGTACTTC.

The chain combines TRBV4-3 with TRBJ2-7; D is unclear. The V gene lost 1 base and the J gene lost 0 bases, with 7 bases spanning the gap. The CDR3 contains 14 residues. Germline assignment: CDR1 LGHNA and CDR2 YSLEER. The CDR3 sequence: CASSQVYPSYEQYF. CDR3 nucleotide sequence: TGCGCCAGCAGCCAAGTTTATCCCTCCTACGAGCAGTACTTC.

This chain links TRBV28 with TRBJ1-5; the match to TRBD1 covers 9 bases. The V and J ends lost 6 bases and 1 base, in that order; junction bases with no gene match: 7. Germline CDR1 is MDHEN and CDR2 is SYDVKM. The CDR3 has 16 amino acids. The CDR3 DNA reads TGTGCCAGCAGACCAGACAGGGGGGCCAGCAATCAGCCCCAGCATTTT. Its protein is CASRPDRGASNQPQHF.

The chain combines TRBV15 with TRBJ2-5, with D perhaps TRBD1 (5 bases). The CDR3 length is 13 residues. Trimming stripped 3 bases from V and 4 bases from J, with 9 bases between. CDR1 is LNHNV, CDR2 YYDKDF, per germline (reference sequence). The CDR3 nucleotides read TGTGCCACCAGCAGGGCCGACAGAGAGACCCAGTACTTC. As protein: CATSRADRETQYF.

This chain connects TRBV6-2 or TRBV6-3 to TRBJ2-4; TRBD1 matches at 9 bases. From germline, CDR1 is MNHEY and CDR2 SVGEGT. The CDR3 is made up of 16 amino acids. J gave up 0 bases and V 5 bases, and 5 bases lay outside the gene matches. Written as DNA, the CDR3 is TGTGCCAGCAGTGCGGGACAGGGATTAGCCAAAAACATTCAGTACTTC. Amino acids: CASSAGQGLAKNIQYF.

The chain carries TRBV27 and TRBJ2-7; TRBD2 agrees at 15 bases. V trimming: 3 bases; J trimming: 6 bases; junction bases outside the gene matches: 0. Germline V lookup: CDR1 MNHEY, CDR2 SMNVEV (reference sequence). The CDR3 runs 14 residues. CDR3 nucleotide sequence: TGTGCCAGCAGTTTGGGACTAGCGGGAGGCGAGCAGTACTTC. This encodes CASSLGLAGGEQYF.

The V call is TRBV30, the J call TRBJ2-7, with TRBD1 identical over 8 bases. With 5 bases clipped from V and 2 bases from J, the junction kept 8 bases outside the gene matches. From germline, CDR1 is GTSNPN and CDR2 SVGIG (reference sequence). CDR3 length: 14 residues. CDR3 DNA: TGTGCCTGGGACCCGGGACAGGCGACCTACGAGCAGTACTTC. Its translation is CAWDPGQATYEQYF.

The count of this clone is one. The rearrangement joins TRBV21-1 to TRBJ1-1. TRBV21-1 is designated a pseudogene. The CDR3 contains 14 residues. The CDR3 region is CASSKGTVNTEAFF. Here the CDR3 DNA reads TGTGCCAGCAGCAAAGGAACGGTGAACACTGAAGCTTTCTTT.

This chain links TRBV5-4 with TRBJ2-1; TRBD1 might be the D (6 bases). Germline assignment: CDR1 SGHNT and CDR2 YYREEE (reference sequence). CDR3 length equals 15 residues. Between the trimmed V and J ends, which lost 1 base and 4 bases, there was a span of 12 bases. CDR3 region: CASSLFGTPYNEQFF. In DNA form, the CDR3 reads TGTGCCAGCAGCTTGTTCGGGACACCGTACAATGAGCAGTTCTTC.

The genes are TRBV28 and TRBJ1-4; 7 nucleotides agree with TRBD1. In germline, CDR1 is MDHEN, CDR2 SYDVKM. The length of the CDR3 is 13 residues. J was trimmed by 6 bases and V by 6 bases; bases with no gene match: 4. In nucleotides, the CDR3 is TGTGCCAGCAGCCCAGGGGGTGATGAAAAACTGTTTTTT. Protein: CASSPGGDEKLFF.

V gene TRBV7-9 combines with J gene TRBJ1-1, with 7 bases that match TRBD1. The CDR3 runs to 15 residues. The V and J ends lost 4 bases and 1 base, in that order; junction bases with no gene match: 6. Germline V gives CDR1 SEHNR, CDR2 FQNEAQ (reference sequence). The CDR3 region has the DNA TGTGCCAGCAGCTCAGTAGGGACAGCGAACACTGAAGCTTTCTTT. It translates to CASSSVGTANTEAFF.

The rearrangement uses TRBV6-2 or TRBV6-3 and TRBJ1-2; a weak D match, TRBD1 (6 bases). The CDR3 loop spans 13 amino acids. Germline values: CDR1 MNHEY, CDR2 SVGEGT. Trimming left V 4 bases short and J 4 bases short, with 10 bases between. CDR3 in amino acids: CASSSRDTYGYTF. DNA of the CDR3: TGTGCCAGCAGTTCCCGGGACACCTATGGCTACACCTTC.